The 27 T cell receptor beta chains given below trace back to one sample, sequenced in a study of blood T cell repertoires in COVID-19. Clones were read by immunoSEQ multiplex PCR, and TCRdb kept only the in-frame ones, dropping some. The data show about 270,000 clones, 70% to 90% seen once. The sequenced material came from PBMCs or T cells enriched from blood (not recorded which). The receptor set was obtained from a woman in her thirties or forties with acute COVID-19.

The chain uses TRBV12-5 and TRBJ2-1; perhaps TRBD2 as D (6 bases). The CDR3 runs to 13 residues. V was pared by 6 bases and J by 5 bases, with 11 bases between. Per germline, CDR1 LGHNT and CDR2 FRNRAP. CDR3 in amino acids: CASGLAPNNEQFF. The CDR3 coding sequence is TGTGCTAGTGGACTAGCTCCGAACAATGAGCAGTTCTTC.

This clone has only one observation. This chain joins TRBV7-2 and TRBJ2-6; D unclear. V was shortened by 2 bases and J by 3 bases, with 11 bases between the two germline ends. CDR1 and CDR2 from the germline V gene are SGHTA and FQGNSA. The CDR3 extends over 16 amino acids. The CDR3 nucleotides read TGTGCCAGCAGCTTACCCGGGTACGATGGGGCCAACGTCCTGACTTTC. Amino acid sequence: CASSLPGYDGANVLTF.

The chain carries TRBV7-8 and TRBJ1-2; D is possibly TRBD1 (5 bases). The germline V and J ends were trimmed by 5 bases and 6 bases, with 13 bases remaining between them. The CDR3 contains 13 residues. CDR1 is SGHVS, CDR2 FQNEAQ, per germline. The CDR3 region is CASSPPREDGYTF. The CDR3 coding sequence is TGTGCCAGCAGCCCTCCCAGGGAGGATGGCTACACCTTC.

This rearrangement joins TRBV19 to TRBJ1-1; weak D call: TRBD1 (5 bases). The CDR3 contains 15 residues. Germline assignment: CDR1 LNHDA and CDR2 SQIVND (reference sequence). Deletions cut 3 bases from V and 1 base from J, with 12 bases between. Written as DNA, the CDR3 is TGTGCCAGTAGTATTCTCACAGGCCGGAACACTGAAGCTTTCTTT. Translation gives CASSILTGRNTEAFF. The variable domain in full, completed from reference TRBV19 and TRBJ1-1, reads DGGITQSPKYLFRKEGQNVTLSCEQNLNHDAMYWYRQDPGQGLRLIYYSQIVNDFQKGDIAEGYSVSREKKESFPLTVTSAQKNPTAFYLCASSILTGRNTEAFFGQGTRLTVV.

The CDR3 region has the DNA TGTGCCAGCAGCAAGACAGGGGGACATGAAAAACTGTTTTTT. Amino acid sequence: CASSKTGGHEKLFF. The genes are TRBV28 and TRBJ1-4, with 9 bases matching TRBD1. Germline values: CDR1 MDHEN, CDR2 SYDVKM. After removal of 6 bases from V and 6 bases from J, the junction contained 5 bases not matched to a gene. The CDR3 sequence is 14 residues long.

The genes are TRBV28 and TRBJ1-4, with a weak D call TRBD1 (5 bases). This CDR3 region has 20 residues. The germline V gene has CDR1 MDHEN and CDR2 SYDVKM. V lost 2 bases to trimming and J lost 12 bases, with 34 bases between them. The CDR3: CASSLRRQRKKKPVAVQLFF. The CDR3 region has the DNA TGTGCCAGCAGTTTACGTCGACAGAGGAAGAAAAAGCCCGTTGCCGTCCAACTGTTTTTT.

This chain links TRBV11-3 with TRBJ1-1; D not resolved. Trimming took 1 base from V and 0 from J, leaving 3 bases between them. Germline V gene data show CDR1 as SGHNT and CDR2 as YENEEA. This CDR3 is built from 13 residues. The CDR3 region is CASSLVMNTEAFF. The CDR3 DNA follows: TGTGCCAGCAGCTTAGTCATGAACACTGAAGCTTTCTTT.

The rearrangement uses TRBV5-5 and TRBJ2-1; a possible D gene is TRBD1 (6 bases). The CDR3 runs to 15 residues. V was clipped by 0 bases and J by 6 bases, with 13 bases between them. Germline CDR1 is SGHKS and CDR2 is YYEKEE (reference sequence). The CDR3 reads CASSLAVQGGNEQFF. As DNA, the CDR3 is TGTGCCAGCAGCTTGGCGGTACAGGGTGGCAATGAGCAGTTCTTC. Based on the CDR3 plus reference TRBV5-5 and TRBJ2-1, the full variable domain is DAGVTQSPTHLIKTRGQQVTLRCSPISGHKSVSWYQQVLGQGPQFIFQYYEKEERGRGNFPDRFSARQFPNYSSELNVNALLLGDSALYLCASSLAVQGGNEQFFGPGTRLTVL.

This clone was seen more than once but under ten times. The chain employs TRBV5-1 and TRBJ2-2; TRBD1 agrees at 7 bases. The length of the CDR3 is 15 residues. Trimming removed 2 bases from V and 2 bases from J; junction bases left unmatched: 3. Germline lookup yields CDR1 SGHRS and CDR2 YFSETQ. Written as DNA, the CDR3 is TGCGCCAGCAGCTTCACAGGGGAAAACACCGGGGAGCTGTTTTTT. Amino acids: CASSFTGENTGELFF.

CDR3 DNA: TGCGCCAGCAGCTCGGTACTTCACAGCTCCTACAATGAGCAGTTCTTC. It codes for CASSSVLHSSYNEQFF. This rearrangement joins TRBV5-1 to TRBJ2-1, with D unclear. Trimming left V 3 bases short and J 0 bases short, with 13 bases between. CDR3 length: 16 residues. CDR1 is SGHRS, CDR2 YFSETQ, per germline.

J is TRBJ1-1 and V is TRBV27, with 8 bases lining up with TRBD1. Germline CDR1 MNHEY, CDR2 SMNVEV (reference sequence). The CDR3 is 15 residues long. Trimming cost V 4 bases and J 1 base; bases outside gene matches: 5. The CDR3 sequence is CASSSGQGWNTEAFF. The CDR3, as DNA: TGTGCCAGCAGTTCCGGACAGGGTTGGAACACTGAAGCTTTCTTT.

The V call is TRBV5-1, the J call TRBJ2-1; TRBD1 aligns across 7 bases. This CDR3 has 15 amino acids. The germline V gene has CDR1 SGHRS and CDR2 YFSETQ. Unmatched junction bases numbered 1, after V lost 0 bases and J lost 1 base. DNA of the CDR3: TGCGCCAGCAGCTTGGAACAGGGGTCCTACAATGAGCAGTTCTTC. It translates to CASSLEQGSYNEQFF.

This chain connects TRBV6-5 to TRBJ1-2, with TRBD1 identical over 8 bases. CDR1 is MNHEY and CDR2 is SVGAGI in the germline V gene. V lost 11 bases to trimming and J lost 0 bases; unmatched junction nucleotides: 8. There are 14 residues in the CDR3. CDR3 sequence: CAVRRTGTNYGYTF. The CDR3 DNA is TGTGCCGTCCGGAGGACAGGGACTAACTATGGCTACACCTTC.

The V and J genes are TRBV5-4 and TRBJ2-2, with a possible D match to TRBD2 (7 bases). Trimming shortened V by 4 bases and J by 6 bases, and 16 bases separated the two germline ends. CDR1 is SGHNT and CDR2 is YYREEE in the germline V gene (reference sequence). This CDR3 is built from 15 residues. CDR3 protein: CASSHREGGAGELFF. The CDR3 DNA reads TGTGCCAGCAGCCACAGGGAGGGAGGGGCCGGGGAGCTGTTTTTT.

The J gene is TRBJ1-3, the V gene TRBV9, with TRBD1 as a possible D gene (5 bases). This CDR3 region has 14 residues. The germline V gene has CDR1 SGDLS and CDR2 YYNGEE. Trimming took 7 bases from V and 0 from J, leaving 11 bases between them. In nucleotides, the CDR3 is TGTGCCAGCGGGCAGGGATCCTCTGGAAACACCATATATTTT. Translation gives CASGQGSSGNTIYF.

This clone was seen a single time. The chain links TRBV25-1 to TRBJ1-3; D is possibly TRBD1 (5 bases). In germline, CDR1 is MGHDK, CDR2 SYGVNS. V gave up 4 bases and J gave up 0 bases, with 10 bases separating them. CDR3 length: 15 amino acids. The CDR3 DNA sequence: TGTGCCAGCAGTGCAGGGCAAACCTCTGGAAACACCATATATTTT. Residues: CASSAGQTSGNTIYF.

V usage is TRBV9 and J usage is TRBJ1-6; a weak D match, TRBD1 (6 bases). The ends were cut back, 5 bases at V and 9 bases at J, with 18 bases in the middle. The CDR3 contains 15 residues. Germline assignment: CDR1 SGDLS and CDR2 YYNGEE. Here the CDR3 DNA reads TGTGCCAGCAGTGAATCACAGGGTCTGGGTTCACCCCTCCACTTT. Residues: CASSESQGLGSPLHF.

The rearrangement joins TRBV24-1 to TRBJ2-1, with 11 bases lining up with TRBD2. V shed 1 base and J 10 bases; nucleotides not matched to a gene: 5. CDR1 is KGHDR and CDR2 is SFDVKD in the germline V gene. This CDR3 is built from 15 residues. CDR3 in amino acids: CATSDFPTSGGEQFF. The CDR3, as DNA: TGTGCCACCAGTGATTTCCCCACTAGCGGGGGAGAGCAGTTCTTC.

The chain joins TRBV6-5 to TRBJ1-1; weak D call: TRBD1 (5 bases). The V end was cut by 6 bases, the J end by 5 bases, with 13 bases between. The CDR3 consists of 13 residues. Germline CDR1 reads MNHEY; CDR2 reads SVGAGI. CDR3 DNA sequence: TGTGCCAGCAGGGGGCAGTCGGGTACTGAAGCTTTCTTT. The encoded protein is CASRGQSGTEAFF.

This clone showed up just a few times. The gene calls are TRBV20-1 and TRBJ2-5, with 11 bases fitting TRBD2. Trimming at V came to 3 bases and at J to 7 bases, leaving 13 bases not matched to a gene. The CDR3 has 16 amino acids. Germline lookup yields CDR1 DFQATT and CDR2 SNEGSKA (reference sequence). CDR3 loop: CSASKLAGGTSGTQYF. CDR3 DNA sequence: TGCAGTGCTAGTAAGCTAGCGGGAGGTACATCCGGGACCCAGTACTTC.

The chain joins TRBV5-8 to TRBJ2-1, with TRBD1 matching over 8 bases. Germline CDR1 reads SGHTS; CDR2 reads YDEGEE. Trimming cost V 2 bases and J 1 base; bases outside gene matches: 17. The CDR3 runs to 20 residues. The CDR3 loop is CASSLFYFFGTGQSYNEQFF. CDR3 DNA: TGTGCCAGCAGCTTATTTTATTTTTTCGGGACAGGACAATCCTACAATGAGCAGTTCTTC.

The chain combines TRBV15 with TRBJ2-7; D not certain. Germline V gene sequence: CDR1 LNHNV, CDR2 YYDKDF (reference sequence). Trimming stripped 0 bases from V and 6 bases from J, with 12 bases between. The CDR3 covers 14 residues. Here the CDR3 reads CATSRERLPLEQYF. The CDR3 DNA reads TGTGCCACCAGCAGAGAGCGACTTCCACTCGAGCAGTACTTC. The variable domain in full, completed from reference TRBV15 and TRBJ2-7, reads DAMVIQNPRYQVTQFGKPVTLSCSQTLNHNVMYWYQQKSSQAPKLLFHYYDKDFNNEADTPDNFQSRRPNTSFCFLDIRSPGLGDTAMYLCATSRERLPLEQYFGPGTRLTVT.

The CDR3 nucleotides are TGTGCCAGCATTTACGGGACAGGGAGACGGGAGCAGTACTTC. Protein: CASIYGTGRREQYF. V usage is TRBV2 and J usage is TRBJ2-7; 9 bases agree with TRBD1. Trimming took 7 bases from V and 7 from J; bases not matched to a gene: 11. The CDR3 totals 14 residues. Germline CDR1 SNHLY, CDR2 FYNNEI. Filled out from reference TRBV2 and TRBJ2-7, the complete variable domain reads EPEVTQTPSHQVTQMGQEVILRCVPISNHLYFYWYRQILGQKVEFLVSFYNNEISEKSEIFDDQFSVERPDGSNFTLKIRSTKLEDSAMYFCASIYGTGRREQYFGPGTRLTVT.

This clone came up once. The CDR3 nucleotides read TGTGCCAGTAGTATCCGACATGAGCGGGAGACCTACAATGAGCAGTTCTTC. This gives the protein CASSIRHERETYNEQFF. The rearrangement links TRBV19 to TRBJ2-1; 8 bases are a match to TRBD2. Unmatched junction bases numbered 9, after V lost 3 bases and J lost 2 bases. This CDR3 contains 17 residues. CDR1 LNHDA and CDR2 SQIVND come from the germline V gene (reference sequence).

The chain is built from TRBV19 and TRBJ1-2; TRBD1 might be the D (6 bases). Trimming took 4 bases from V and 4 from J, leaving 16 bases between them. The CDR3 has 15 residues. Germline lookup yields CDR1 LNHDA and CDR2 SQIVND (reference sequence). Written as DNA, the CDR3 is TGTGCCAGTAGTAAAGATCGGACAGTCCCCTATGGCTACACCTTC. It specifies CASSKDRTVPYGYTF.

The V call is TRBV3-1 (or the pseudogene TRBV3-2), the J call TRBJ1-1, with D unclear. This CDR3 region has 11 residues. Trimming removed 0 bases at V and 7 bases at J, with 3 bases between. Germline lookup yields CDR1 LGHDT and CDR2 YNNKEL (reference sequence). In nucleotides, the CDR3 is TGTGCCAGCAGCCAAGACGTTGAAGCTTTCTTT. Amino acid sequence: CASSQDVEAFF.

The V gene is TRBV27, the J gene TRBJ1-1; D is perhaps TRBD1 (6 bases). The germline V and J ends were trimmed by 5 bases and 3 bases, with 16 bases remaining between them. The CDR3 has 15 amino acids. In germline, CDR1 is MNHEY, CDR2 SMNVEV (reference sequence). CDR3 in amino acids: CASSGYRESDTEAFF. The CDR3 DNA sequence: TGTGCCAGCAGTGGATACAGGGAGTCGGACACTGAAGCTTTCTTT.